This T cell receptor (beta chain) comes out of a study of cytomegalovirus exposure and HLA in healthy donors listed by TCRdb under 2017. Some background on the complete study: In an earlier analysis of 550 to 750 of the donors, 250 to 350 Gb of sequence data and some 120 million unique TCR beta sequences from about 190 million T cells were reported. The study used immunosequencing to profile the T cell repertoires of 600 to 850 subjects and linked those repertoires to cytomegalovirus serostatus. Roughly 5 DR-DQ haplotypes were handled as single units for association and clustering because linkage in the cohort was strong. To predict cytomegalovirus infection status, the study combined high-throughput TCR immunosequencing, statistical association of individual TCRs with disease status, and machine learning. An early release that covered roughly 600 HLA-typed donors contained around 300 gigabases of sequencing data and tens of millions of unique TCR sequences. Across approximately 420 genotyped donors of the cohort, an average of approximately 240,000 unique TCR beta nucleotide sequences per donor were sequenced, and approximately 19% of those sequences were non-productive. Every discovery cohort repertoire had been produced on one sequencing platform. The later analysis used no new phenotypic data to find candidate immune exposures, relying instead on TCR beta sequences and their occurrence across donors. A later analysis re-examined previously published TCR beta repertoires from 500 to 700 donors and added high-resolution HLA genotyping to investigate patterns of TCR occurrence. In an earlier analysis of a few hundred of the donors, high-throughput TCR beta sequencing was used to judge whether each TCR beta V gene segment behaved as functional or pseudogenic. Donor age, sex, ethnicity and CMV serostatus were compiled alongside the repertoire data. In addition to the first cohort of 650 to 800 subjects, a separate validation cohort of 100 to 150 different subjects was used. Among the roughly 430 genotyped donors, under 90% belonged to the genetic ancestry cluster associated with self-reported Caucasian donors. Class I and class II HLA loci were covered by the typing at four-digit resolution. A later genetic analysis used genome-wide SNP genotypes for about 65% of the roughly 700 donors, treating that subset as a discovery cohort. The number of typed donors differed by locus: about 620-640 for A, B, C, DRB1 and DQB1; 500 to 550 for DQA1; around 610 for DPA1; and about 450 for DPB1. The aim of the study was to test whether cataloging public T cell receptors could identify signatures of past pathogen exposure. Broad study findings and their caveats: In a later genetic analysis, a missense DCLRE1C variant was associated with V-gene and J-gene trimming of TCR beta chains, and the association was replicated in an independent cohort. The authors suggested that the approach could potentially be extended to other disease states and immunological phenotypes. Broadly in line with IMGT annotations, most TCR beta V segments showed up in productive rearrangements about 87% or about 30% of the time in an earlier analysis of approximately 640 of the donors. Most TCR sequences were observed very rarely across donors, whereas some public TCRs were present in many individuals. A further reported finding was that TCR beta sequences accurately predicted the HLA-A and HLA-B alleles for most subjects in the first cohort. In both the original and validation cohorts, the classifier was reported to diagnose cytomegalovirus status with high specificity and sensitivity. In a later analysis, the rate of TCR association differed among HLA loci, with DRB1 alleles having the most associated TCRs and HLA-C alleles having the fewest. Specific HLA alleles were associated with 15,000 to 20,000 TCR beta sequences at a false discovery rate of 0.05 in a later analysis. Sequencing depth was assumed to be roughly uniform across donors in the presence/absence analyses, though that assumption may not hold. Only TCR beta chains were sequenced in this cohort, and the absence of alpha or paired-chain data limited detectable features. Compared with equally common non-associated chains, HLA-associated TCR beta chains in a later analysis were more clonally expanded and had lower generation probabilities. Several of the top co-occurrence clusters appeared to be linked to parvovirus B19, influenza, CMV and Epstein-Barr virus, according to a later analysis. Some IMGT-functional V segments, including TRBV6-2 and TRBV6-3, could not be distinguished by the 87-base-pair reads and were therefore excluded. HLA typing was unavailable for some donors at each locus, so association tests used only the typed subset. For the cohort, immune exposure information was limited to CMV serostatus. Most CMV-associated TCR beta chains appeared to be HLA-restricted in a later analysis, and the HLA associations seemed to be driven largely by CMV exposure. According to a later genetic analysis, donors in an Asian-associated ancestry cluster had fewer N-insertions in productive TCRs than the approximately 630-donor mean. The earlier analysis of about 600 of the donors excluded approximately 17 rarely observed V segments, including chromosome 9 orphons, because counts were too low. In vitro tests confirmed that a few of the cytomegalovirus-associated TCR beta chains recognize cytomegalovirus antigens. The study gave a list of 150 to 200 TCR beta chains associated with cytomegalovirus. Correlated functional status among segregating V segments might be attributable to linkage disequilibrium, but an unknown experimental factor could not be ruled out. When HLA alleles, especially DR and DQ, strongly co-occurred, TCR associations were difficult to assign to individual alleles. A group of highly shared sequence variants was considered likely to be a technical artifact of the sequencing pipeline.

The cohort comprised more than 550 healthy bone marrow donors. At the time of sampling, all cohort members were nominally healthy, though unrecorded immune exposures were likely present. The donor tested CMV seropositive, placing the donor among the 310 or so seropositive members of the cohort. Every donor gave a peripheral blood sample, and the peripheral blood mononuclear cells from that sample were used for TCR beta sequencing. The Qiagen DNeasy Blood Extraction Kit was used to extract genomic DNA from the blood cell samples. The protocol used for the library was the immunoSEQ multiplex PCR assay. The multiplex PCR relied on a mix of 60 forward primers for TCR Vbeta segments and 13 reverse primers for TCR Jbeta segments. A multiplex PCR assay on genomic DNA amplified the CDR3 region of rearranged TCR beta genes. On the Illumina HiSeq System, the amplified TCR beta libraries were sequenced as 87-base-pair reads. The authors processed their data as follows. A later analysis tallied 75 million to 95 million unique TCR beta chains across the 666 repertoires, and around 10 million of those chains were shared by two or more donors. To remove PCR and sequencing errors, raw reads were error-corrected and collapsed into unique sequences using a nearest-neighbor algorithm that merged closely related sequences. Alignment of CDR3 sequences to IMGT reference sequences was used to assign V, D and J gene segments. Each retained sequence needed at least a six-nucleotide match to both a V gene segment and a J gene segment. A rearrangement counted as productive if the CDR3 had no stop codons and remained in frame with V and J, and every other rearrangement counted as non-productive. Following IMGT convention, CDR3 was defined as the stretch from the second conserved V-encoded cysteine up to the conserved J-encoded phenylalanine. Sequences without an unambiguous match to a single V gene segment were excluded from the earlier analysis of about 630 of the donors. In an earlier analysis of some 590 of the donors, a V segment was called functional when productive rearrangements were above 56.7%, and segregating when the standard deviation between donors exceeded 5%. To diagnose cytomegalovirus status from the catalog of TCR beta chain sequences, a statistical classification framework was built. A later analysis assigned V and J genes by comparing TCR nucleotide sequences with IMGT/GENE-DB human TR gene sequences. Using the TCRdist pipeline, a later analysis assigned CDR3 sequences along with most-parsimonious VDJ recombination scenarios. A later analysis defined each TCR beta chain by its CDR3 amino acid sequence plus V-gene family, and excluded reads lacking a unique V-gene family. A later analysis removed several hundred highly shared, low-generation-probability nucleotide sequences to deal with suspected cross-contamination and a sequencing artifact. In a later analysis, a clonal expansion index was calculated for each public chain from normalized within-repertoire ranks of inferred template counts. In a later analysis, generation probabilities were computed with a VDJ recombination model fitted to out-of-frame rearrangements, and the resulting probabilities were checked against IGoR. In a later analysis, hypergeometric tests were used to score TCR-TCR, TCR-HLA and TCR-CMV co-occurrence, with a repertoire-size bias correction applied to TCR pairs. False discovery rates were estimated in a later analysis by permuting HLA or CMV assignments 20 times. In a later analysis, co-occurring TCRs were grouped using DBSCAN, and TCRdist sequence similarity was added for clustering within HLA-allele-positive subsets. Repertoires with fewer than 30,000 or more than 120,000 public chains were left out of co-occurrence clustering, as were four to six repertoires with anomalous nucleotide sharing. The immuneACCESS repertoire file appears here via TCRdb, limited to in-frame rearrangements. These files lack a portion of the clones; in checked studies, under half of the deficit traces to unresolved V genes, and the cause of the others is not known. Clone size and V and J calls were adopted from that table, with D and trimming inferred from the DNA. For this sample the table gives about 160,000 clones, of which roughly 85% were detected only once. The ten largest clonotypes hold about 0.93% of the sample.

About this clone itself: Its antigen is not yet known. No base quality values were provided; no much bigger clone lies one nucleotide off.

Taken from cysteine to phenylalanine, the CDR3 has 16 residues. Just CDR3 DNA is preserved here, 48 bases in frame from base 1. For CDR1 and CDR2, the germline V gene lists SGHTA and FQGNSA. V is cut by 1 base and J by 4 bases, and the space between the germline ends is 17 bases. This receptor chain uses TRBV7-2 and TRBJ2-7, with TRBD2 perhaps the D gene, on 6 matching bases. The receptor comes from a woman in her 50s in good health and CMV-seropositive. The sample was PBMCs. The CDR3: CASSLGSSGEYYEQYF. The DNA sequence follows: TGTGCCAGCAGCTTAGGCAGTAGCGGTGAATATTACGAGCAGTACTTC.